The clone carrying this T cell receptor (beta chain) was detected many times. Its matching antigen is unknown. This sample is part of a study of T cells in Graves' hyperthyroidism and ophthalmopathy. Study-wide context: Peripheral blood was taken when the disease was first diagnosed, before any treatment began. General study findings and limits: Most thyroid clonotypes expanded above 0.001 appeared in blood too.

The germline gives CDR1 LNHNV, CDR2 YYDKDF (reference sequence). V was shortened by 1 base and J by 2 bases, with 8 bases between the two germline ends. This CDR3 has 14 residues. RNA transcripts served as the template for amplifying TCR beta CDR3 regions. Initially, a first-round RT-PCR of the TCR CDR3 employed the HTBI primer set. MiXCR, run by TCRdb on the multiplex PCR reads, gives a single entry per CDR3 protein. Of some 420,000 distinct CDR3 sequences in the sample, roughly 13% were seen once. The TCR was taken from a young woman with Graves' hyperthyroidism. What was sequenced was blood. V and J are TRBV15 and TRBJ2-5; no reliable D call. Written as DNA, the CDR3 is TGTGCCACCAGCAGAGGCGAGTCTCAAGAGACCCAGTACTTC. It specifies CATSRGESQETQYF. The full variable domain, with the rest looked up from reference TRBV15 and TRBJ2-5, is DAMVIQNPRYQVTQFGKPVTLSCSQTLNHNVMYWYQQKSSQAPKLLFHYYDKDFNNEADTPDNFQSRRPNTSFCFLDIRSPGLGDTAMYLCATSRGESQETQYFGPGTRLLVL.